This T cell receptor (beta chain) originates from a study of blood T cell repertoires in COVID-19. Turning to the study itself: Both acute and convalescent COVID-19 samples were obtained from the United States, Italy and Spain. T cells, B-cell-depleted T cells, or PBMCs supplied cDNA or gDNA.

While infection was still active, Seattle patients were enrolled and then followed longitudinally. With V trimmed by 5 bases and J by 8 bases, 9 bases remained unmatched. The germline V gene encodes CDR1 LNHDA and CDR2 SQIVND (reference sequence). The CDR3 has 14 residues. In the authors' workflow: Amplification with reference gene primers provided the estimates of nucleated cell counts. Measured with immunoSEQ multiplex PCR; TCRdb has only the in-frame clones, and not every one. The V and J calls and clone size are taken from that table; D and trimming were inferred from the DNA. The sample has about 130,000 clones; roughly nine tenths are singletons.

The sequenced sample was peripheral blood. The clonotype was recovered from a woman aged 70 to 79 with COVID-19, enrolled during active disease. The chain carries TRBV19 and TRBJ1-5; 7 positions match TRBD1. CDR3 protein: CASSLTGDGKPQHF. CDR3 bases: TGTGCCAGTAGTTTAACAGGGGATGGTAAGCCCCAGCATTTT. Filled out from reference TRBV19 and TRBJ1-5, the complete variable domain reads DGGITQSPKYLFRKEGQNVTLSCEQNLNHDAMYWYRQDPGQGLRLIYYSQIVNDFQKGDIAEGYSVSREKKESFPLTVTSAQKNPTAFYLCASSLTGDGKPQHFGDGTRLSIL.